This TCR beta chain was retrieved from a study of blood T cell repertoires in COVID-19. The overall study: Acute-phase and convalescent COVID-19 samples originated in the United States, Italy and Spain. In each case, the material was cDNA or gDNA derived from T cells, B-cell-depleted T cells, or PBMCs.

Authors' analysis steps: How many nucleated cells were present was estimated from reference gene primer amplification. Some clones are missing from TCRdb's copy, which holds only in-frame ones; the method was immunoSEQ multiplex PCR. The DNA was the basis for D and trimming; V, J and clone size are from that table. The sample carries 85,000 to 95,000 clones, more than 70% recorded once. The receptor was isolated from a man aged 60 to 75 with acute or convalescent COVID-19. The specimen was peripheral blood.

CDR3 nucleotide sequence: TGTGCCAGCAGCCTATCGCGGGGGGCGAGCAATGGCTACACCTTC. Translation: CASSLSRGASNGYTF. This sequence joins TRBV4-2 and TRBJ1-2, with a possible D match to TRBD1 (6 bases). The CDR3 has 15 residues. Trimming took off 4 bases at V and 6 bases at J, with 18 bases between the two ends. CDR1 LGHNA and CDR2 YNFKEQ come from the germline V gene.